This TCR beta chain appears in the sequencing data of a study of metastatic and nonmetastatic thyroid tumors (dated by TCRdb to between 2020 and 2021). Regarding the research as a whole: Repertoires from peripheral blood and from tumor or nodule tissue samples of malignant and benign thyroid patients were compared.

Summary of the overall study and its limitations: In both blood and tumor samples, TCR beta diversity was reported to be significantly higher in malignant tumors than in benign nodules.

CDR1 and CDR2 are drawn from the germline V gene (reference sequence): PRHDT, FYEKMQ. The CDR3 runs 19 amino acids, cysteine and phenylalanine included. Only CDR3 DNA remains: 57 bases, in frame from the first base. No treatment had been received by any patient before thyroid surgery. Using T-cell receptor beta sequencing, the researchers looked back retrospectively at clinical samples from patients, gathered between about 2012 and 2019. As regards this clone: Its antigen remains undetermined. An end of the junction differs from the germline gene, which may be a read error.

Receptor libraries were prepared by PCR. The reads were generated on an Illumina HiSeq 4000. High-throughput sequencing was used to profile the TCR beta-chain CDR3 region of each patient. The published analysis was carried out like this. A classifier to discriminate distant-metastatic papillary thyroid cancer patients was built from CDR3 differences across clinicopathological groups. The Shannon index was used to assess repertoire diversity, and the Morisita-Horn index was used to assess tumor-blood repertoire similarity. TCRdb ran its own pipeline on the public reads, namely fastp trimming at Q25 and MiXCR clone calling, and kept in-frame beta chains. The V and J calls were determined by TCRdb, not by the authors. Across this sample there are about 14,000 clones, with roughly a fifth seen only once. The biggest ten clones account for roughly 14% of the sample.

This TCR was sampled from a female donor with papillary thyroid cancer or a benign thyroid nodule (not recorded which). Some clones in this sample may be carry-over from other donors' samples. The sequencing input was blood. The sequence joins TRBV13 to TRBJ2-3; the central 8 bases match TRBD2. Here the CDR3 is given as CASSPQAIREGRDTGTQYF. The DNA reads TGTGCCAGCAGCCCACAGGCGATCCGGGAGGGCCGTGACACAGGTACGCAGTATTTT.